A single TCR beta chain is shown here with its context. Trimming took off 8 bases at V and 0 bases at J, with 14 bases between the two ends. From germline, CDR1 is KGHSH and CDR2 LQKENI. This CDR3 has 15 amino acids. Only in-frame clones appear in the TCRdb table, and some are missing; sequencing was by immunoSEQ multiplex PCR. The data show approximately 130,000 clones, approximately 83% seen once. This sample is drawn from a study of blood T cell repertoires in COVID-19. Study information: Both acute and convalescent COVID-19 samples were obtained from the United States, Italy and Spain.

The chain has TRBV18 and TRBJ2-4; D possibly corresponds to TRBD2 (5 bases). This TCR came from a woman aged 45-65 years who had recovered from COVID-19. The sample consisted of peripheral blood. In nucleotides, the CDR3 is TGTGCCAGCACCCCCGGGGTTAGAGCCAAAAACATTCAGTACTTC. Protein sequence: CASTPGVRAKNIQYF.